This TCR beta chain was obtained from a study of blood T cell repertoires in COVID-19. Study as a whole: T cells, B-cell-depleted T cells, or PBMCs provided the cDNA or gDNA that served as material.

This CDR3 spans 14 amino acids. Germline V gives CDR1 DFQATT, CDR2 SNEGSKA (reference sequence). V was pared by 3 bases and J by 2 bases, with 13 bases between. Some clones are missing from TCRdb's copy, which holds only in-frame ones; the method was immunoSEQ multiplex PCR. The table records about 47,000 clones, around 90% of them present only once. The receptor was derived from a man over 45 with active COVID-19. Sequenced sample: peripheral blood. V and J are TRBV20-1 and TRBJ2-5; possibly TRBD2 for D (6 bases). CDR3 nucleotide sequence: TGCAGTGCTAGTGGCCCTAGCGAACAAGAGACCCAGTACTTC. Residues: CSASGPSEQETQYF.